One sample yielded the 18 T cell receptor beta chains listed below, sequenced in a study of shared clonotypes between healthy human individuals. Repertoires were generated with immunoSEQ multiplex PCR, while TCRdb's copy carries only in-frame clones and drops some. Here the sample spans 1,100,000 or so clones, approximately 78% being singletons. The sample was memory CD4+ T cells from PBMCs. This sample's subset: CD45RA-negative fraction. Receptors originate from a man in his late teens or twenties in good health. Some clones in this sample may be carry-over from other donors' samples.

The chain links TRBV5-6 to TRBJ2-3; D is ambiguous. The V gene lost 5 bases and the J gene lost 4 bases, with 11 bases spanning the gap. The CDR3 consists of 13 residues. Germline V gene lookup returns CDR1 SGHDT and CDR2 YYEEEE. The CDR3 reads CASRALGPDTQYF. DNA of the CDR3: TGTGCCAGCAGAGCGCTAGGCCCAGATACGCAGTATTTT.

V and J are TRBV19 and TRBJ1-1, with a tentative D call TRBD1 (5 bases). Trimming removed 7 bases at V and 4 bases at J, with 19 bases between. The germline V gene has CDR1 LNHDA and CDR2 SQIVND (reference sequence). The CDR3 consists of 15 residues. CDR3 amino acids: CASTIPGGRSTEAFF. The DNA for the CDR3 is TGTGCCAGTACCATACCGGGGGGGAGGAGCACTGAAGCTTTCTTT.

The CDR3 DNA reads TGCGCCAGCAGCTTGGGGACTAGCGGGCTATCAGATACGCAGTATTTT. This sequence encodes CASSLGTSGLSDTQYF. The chain recombines TRBV5-1 with TRBJ2-3; TRBD2 matches 11 bases. Trimming removed 0 bases from V and 4 bases from J; junction bases left unmatched: 4. CDR1 is SGHRS, CDR2 YFSETQ, per germline. The CDR3 consists of 16 residues.

Comment on this clone: The same CDR3 can be traced to other DNA sequences in this sample. The V and J genes are TRBV15 and TRBJ2-7; D is perhaps TRBD2 (5 bases). The length of the CDR3 is 15 residues. The germline CDR1 and CDR2 sequences are LNHNV and YYDKDF (reference sequence). Trimming stripped 1 base from V and 0 bases from J, with 10 bases between. CDR3 bases: TGTGCCACCAGCAGAGTTCGAGGGTCCTCCTACGAGCAGTACTTC. Translation: CATSRVRGSSYEQYF. Variable domain in full (rest from reference TRBV15 and TRBJ2-7): DAMVIQNPRYQVTQFGKPVTLSCSQTLNHNVMYWYQQKSSQAPKLLFHYYDKDFNNEADTPDNFQSRRPNTSFCFLDIRSPGLGDTAMYLCATSRVRGSSYEQYFGPGTRLTVT.

V gene TRBV6-5 combines with J gene TRBJ2-7; 10 bases agree with TRBD1. The germline CDR1 and CDR2 sequences are MNHEY and SVGAGI. The length of the CDR3 is 14 residues. The V gene end was trimmed by 1 base and the J gene end by 6 bases; junction bases not matched to a gene: 3. In DNA form, the CDR3 reads TGTGCCAGCAGTTACTACCGGGACAGGGGCGAGCAGTACTTC. This translates into CASSYYRDRGEQYF.

With respect to this clone: Other DNA sequences of this sample code for an identical CDR3. The genes are TRBV5-1 and TRBJ1-1; TRBD1 is a possible D gene (5 bases). Trimming took off 1 base at V and 5 bases at J, with 12 bases between the two ends. The CDR3 sequence is 14 residues long. Germline CDR1 reads SGHRS; CDR2 reads YFSETQ. CDR3 sequence: CASSLRQGGTEAFF. Written as DNA, the CDR3 is TGCGCCAGCAGCTTGAGGCAGGGTGGAACTGAAGCTTTCTTT. The variable domain in full, with the rest retrieved from reference TRBV5-1 and TRBJ1-1, is KAGVTQTPRYLIKTRGQQVTLSCSPISGHRSVSWYQQTPGQGLQFLFEYFSETQRNKGNFPGRFSGRQFSNSRSEMNVSTLELGDSALYLCASSLRQGGTEAFFGQGTRLTVV.

The chain is built from TRBV5-8 and TRBJ2-7; D unresolved. The germline CDR1 and CDR2 sequences are SGHTS and YDEGEE. The V end lost 0 bases, the J end lost 3 bases, and 10 bases lay between the germline ends. This CDR3 comprises 14 residues. CDR3 region: CASSLGQKNYEQYF. The DNA of the CDR3 is TGTGCCAGCAGCTTGGGCCAGAAGAACTACGAGCAGTACTTC. The full variable domain, completed using reference TRBV5-8 and TRBJ2-7, is EAGVTQSPTHLIKTRGQQATLRCSPISGHTSVYWYQQALGLGLQFLLWYDEGEERNRGNFPPRFSGRQFPNYSSELNVNALELEDSALYLCASSLGQKNYEQYFGPGTRLTVT.

The rearrangement joins TRBV4-1 to TRBJ1-1; tentatively, D is TRBD1 (5 bases). The CDR3 has 13 amino acids. Per germline, CDR1 MGHRA and CDR2 YSYEKL. The V and J ends lost 6 bases and 5 bases respectively, with 13 bases between them. The DNA of the CDR3 is TGCGCCAGCAGTGGGCAGGGTAATACTGAAGCTTTCTTT. Translating it yields CASSGQGNTEAFF.

This rearrangement joins TRBV7-9 to TRBJ2-1; tentatively, D is TRBD2 (6 bases). The germline CDR1 and CDR2 sequences are SEHNR and FQNEAQ (reference sequence). V was cut by 1 base and J by 8 bases, with 12 bases left in between. The CDR3 is made up of 14 amino acids. The CDR3 sequence: CASSLDGRGYEQFF. The CDR3 bases are TGTGCCAGCAGCTTAGACGGGAGAGGGTATGAGCAGTTCTTC.

This clone was seen more than once but under ten times. V gene TRBV18 combines with J gene TRBJ2-3; TRBD1 might be the D (5 bases). V dropped 6 bases and J dropped 7 bases, with 14 bases sitting between them. CDR3 length equals 13 residues. CDR1 is KGHSH, CDR2 LQKENI, per germline. The DNA of the CDR3 is TGTGCCAGCTCGCCCCCCGCAGGGAATACGCAGTATTTT. Translated, it gives CASSPPAGNTQYF.

In its sample, this clone was seen a few times. The chain uses TRBV18 and TRBJ2-1; possibly TRBD1 for D (5 bases). Trimming took 3 bases from V and 2 from J, leaving 8 bases between them. In germline, CDR1 is KGHSH, CDR2 LQKENI. There are 14 residues in the CDR3. For the CDR3, the DNA is TGTGCCAGCTCACCCCAGACAGCCTACAATGAGCAGTTCTTC. Protein sequence: CASSPQTAYNEQFF.

This chain uses TRBV28 with TRBJ2-2; weak D call: TRBD2 (6 bases). CDR1 MDHEN and CDR2 SYDVKM come from the germline V gene. The CDR3 runs 14 residues. The V end was cut by 0 bases, the J end by 6 bases, with 8 bases between. In DNA form, the CDR3 reads TGTGCCAGCAGTTTATGGGGGGGACCCGGGGAGCTGTTTTTT. It specifies CASSLWGGPGELFF.

This clone has more than one count but fewer than ten. V and J are TRBV28 and TRBJ2-7; TRBD2 might be the D (6 bases). Trimming stripped 6 bases from V and 4 bases from J, with 19 bases between. The CDR3 sequence is 15 residues long. Germline values: CDR1 MDHEN, CDR2 SYDVKM. As DNA, the CDR3 is TGTGCCAGCAGCCCTTGGCGGAGAGGAGGGTACGAGCAGTACTTC. The encoded protein is CASSPWRRGGYEQYF.

V and J are TRBV29-1 and TRBJ2-1; 12 bases are shared with TRBD2. The CDR3 spans 13 residues. Per the germline V gene, CDR1 is SQVTM and CDR2 is ANQGSEA. V dropped 7 bases and J dropped 4; count of bases not matched to a gene: 2. The CDR3 DNA reads TGCAGCGCTAGCGGGAGGGAATACAATGAGCAGTTCTTC. Amino acids: CSASGREYNEQFF.

V is TRBV19 and J is TRBJ2-2; possibly TRBD2 for D (6 bases). In germline, CDR1 is LNHDA, CDR2 SQIVND (reference sequence). Trimming cost V 4 bases and J 3 bases, with 6 bases left between them. This CDR3 comprises 13 residues. DNA of the CDR3: TGTGCCAGTAGTAGGAGGGACACCGGGGAGCTGTTTTTT. Encoded protein: CASSRRDTGELFF. The full variable domain, completed using reference TRBV19 and TRBJ2-2, is DGGITQSPKYLFRKEGQNVTLSCEQNLNHDAMYWYRQDPGQGLRLIYYSQIVNDFQKGDIAEGYSVSREKKESFPLTVTSAQKNPTAFYLCASSRRDTGELFFGEGSRLTVL.

The chain has TRBV30 and TRBJ2-7, with 8 bases matching TRBD1. The ends lost 0 bases at V and 0 bases at J; junction bases unmatched: 4. The CDR3 sequence is 15 residues long. Germline V gives CDR1 GTSNPN, CDR2 SVGIG (reference sequence). The CDR3, as DNA: TGTGCCTGGAGTGTCGGGACAGGTCTCTCCTACGAGCAGTACTTC. Its translation: CAWSVGTGLSYEQYF.

This chain links TRBV5-5 with TRBJ1-5, with D perhaps TRBD1 (5 bases). V was clipped by 3 bases and J by 2 bases, with 15 bases between them. In germline, CDR1 is SGHKS, CDR2 YYEKEE (reference sequence). There are 16 residues in the CDR3. CDR3: CASSSRTWGGNQPQHF. The CDR3 coding sequence is TGTGCCAGCAGCTCCCGGACCTGGGGCGGCAATCAGCCCCAGCATTTT.

There are a few counts of this clone. This chain joins TRBV2 and TRBJ1-5; D ambiguous. The CDR3 contains 13 residues. Germline CDR1 and CDR2: SNHLY and FYNNEI. The V end lost 2 bases, the J end lost 10 bases, and 12 bases lay between the germline ends. CDR3 loop: CASSEFPQGPQHF. CDR3 sequence (DNA): TGTGCCAGCAGTGAATTCCCCCAAGGTCCCCAGCATTTT.